What follows are 10 T cell receptor beta chains derived from one specimen sequenced in a study of CD8 T cells in ankylosing spondylitis. TCRdb reprocessed the 5' RACE reads via MiXCR and lists one record per CDR3 protein. The sample lists some 450,000 distinct CDR3 sequences; 17% were seen once. Whole-study findings and limits: Ankylosing spondylitis blood appeared to be characterized by a TCR beta motif of under 10 highly homologous variants.

These receptors have no identified antigens. Sequencing was done on a sample of blood, either unsorted or a sorted T cell fraction (not recorded which). The source is a male donor with ankylosing spondylitis.

The chain combines TRBV2 with TRBJ1-3, with no clear D. The CDR3 has 14 residues. Per the germline V gene, CDR1 is SNHLY and CDR2 is FYNNEI. Trimming cost V 3 bases and J 1 base, with 7 bases left between them. The CDR3 nucleotides are TGTGCCAGCAGTGAGGAACGTTCTGGAAACACCATATATTTT. This codes for CASSEERSGNTIYF.

The sample holds many counts of this clonotype. The CDR3 loop is CAISGPLLGGYTF. In DNA, the CDR3 is TGTGCCATCAGTGGTCCCCTTTTGGGCGGCTACACCTTC. This chain links TRBV10-3 with TRBJ1-2; D call uncertain. The germline V gene encodes CDR1 ENHRY and CDR2 SYGVKD. The CDR3 runs 13 residues. The V and J ends lost 4 bases and 8 bases respectively, with 14 bases between them.

J is TRBJ2-3 and V is TRBV9; no reliable D call. Germline V lookup: CDR1 SGDLS, CDR2 YYNGEE. V gave up 0 bases and J gave up 3 bases, with 8 bases separating them. The CDR3 is made up of 14 amino acids. The CDR3 sequence is CASSVESSTDTQYF. CDR3 nucleotides: TGTGCCAGCAGCGTAGAGTCGAGTACAGATACGCAGTATTTT.

The chain employs TRBV5-1 and TRBJ2-7; 7 bases are shared with TRBD2. There are 14 residues in the CDR3. The V gene's germline CDR1 is SGHRS and CDR2 YFSETQ. Losses at the gene ends were 1 base for V and 2 bases for J; bases not matched to a gene: 3. The chain's CDR3 is CASSLLTSTYEQYF. The DNA of the CDR3 is TGCGCCAGCAGCTTGCTGACTAGCACCTACGAGCAGTACTTC.

The sample holds a few counts of this clonotype. This chain connects TRBV10-2 to TRBJ2-1, with a tentative D call TRBD1 (6 bases). This CDR3 contains 16 residues. Trimming took 6 bases from V and 3 from J, leaving 18 bases between them. Germline V CDR1 and CDR2: WSHSY, SAAADI. This CDR3 reads CASRGIRTEDYNEQFF. CDR3 nucleotides: TGCGCCAGCAGGGGAATTCGGACAGAGGACTACAATGAGCAGTTCTTC.

V gene TRBV20-1 combines with J gene TRBJ2-3; possibly TRBD1 for D (6 bases). Germline V gene lookup returns CDR1 DFQATT and CDR2 SNEGSKA (reference sequence). The CDR3 has 14 residues. Between the trimmed V and J ends, which lost 1 base and 4 bases, there was a span of 12 bases. CDR3 bases: TGCAGTGCTAGAGGCAGGGGTAGGGCAGATACGCAGTATTTT. Translating it yields CSARGRGRADTQYF.

At least ten counts were recorded for this clonotype. The genes are TRBV20-1 and TRBJ2-1, with D unclear. V lost 5 bases and J lost 1, with 12 bases in between. Per germline, CDR1 DFQATT and CDR2 SNEGSKA (reference sequence). This CDR3 is built from 14 residues. CDR3 nucleotides: TGCAGTGCTGGAAACGTAGGGTCCTACAATGAGCAGTTCTTC. Its protein is CSAGNVGSYNEQFF.

This clonotype was seen ten or more times. The V call is TRBV9, the J call TRBJ1-3; TRBD1 agrees at 9 bases. Germline V CDR1 and CDR2: SGDLS, YYNGEE. Trimming removed 3 bases from V and 4 bases from J; junction bases left unmatched: 8. The CDR3 spans 16 residues. In nucleotides, the CDR3 is TGTGCCAGCAGCGACACCGGGACAGGGTACGGAAACACCATATATTTT. Its protein is CASSDTGTGYGNTIYF.

This chain connects TRBV5-1 to TRBJ1-5; D is perhaps TRBD1 (5 bases). With 0 bases removed from V and 6 bases from J, the gap between germline ends came to 13 bases. Germline loops: CDR1 SGHRS, CDR2 YFSETQ. The CDR3 runs to 15 residues. CDR3 residues: CASSLGIDSPQPQHF. CDR3 sequence (DNA): TGCGCCAGCAGCTTGGGGATTGACAGCCCTCAGCCCCAGCATTTT.

The chain is built from TRBV3-1 and TRBJ1-5, with a weak D call TRBD1 (5 bases). Germline CDR1 reads LGHDT; CDR2 reads YNNKEL (reference sequence). The CDR3 extends over 12 amino acids. Trimming left V 1 base short and J 11 bases short, with 9 bases between. The CDR3 loop is CASSQAGGAQHF. Written as DNA, the CDR3 is TGTGCCAGCAGCCAAGCCGGGGGGGCCCAGCATTTT.